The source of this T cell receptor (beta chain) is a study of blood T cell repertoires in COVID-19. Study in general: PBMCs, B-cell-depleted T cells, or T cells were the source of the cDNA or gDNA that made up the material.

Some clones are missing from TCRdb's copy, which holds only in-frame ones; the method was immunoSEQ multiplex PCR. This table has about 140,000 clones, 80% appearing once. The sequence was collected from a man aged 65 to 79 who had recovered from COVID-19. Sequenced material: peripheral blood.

CDR3 coding DNA: TGTGCCACCAGTGACCCTGGACTCTCGAGCTCCTATAATTCACCCCTCCACTTT. It is translated as CATSDPGLSSSYNSPLHF. The V and J genes are TRBV24-1 and TRBJ1-6, with unresolved D. Trimming took off 4 bases at V and 0 bases at J, with 15 bases between the two ends. This CDR3 has 18 residues. The germline gives CDR1 KGHDR, CDR2 SFDVKD.